Listed below are T cell receptor beta chains from one sample, sequenced in a study of T cells in localized non-small cell lung cancer. Clones were sequenced by immunoSEQ multiplex PCR, and TCRdb holds only the in-frame ones, with some missing. This table has around 36,000 clones, 81% appearing once. Source: peripheral blood mononuclear cells, taken before any cancer treatment. Every receptor here comes from a male donor at least 60 years old with stage II lung adenocarcinoma. Both conserved end residues are trimmed from each CDR3.

V	J	CDR3
TRBV7-2	.	ASSTRDSYEQY
TRBV6-1	TRBJ2-5	ASIGLAGGETQY
TRBV5-5	TRBJ1-1	ASSSPRGTEAF
TRBV15	TRBJ1-5	ATTRDRGGQPQH
TRBV15	TRBJ2-5	ATSRGAGGRQETQY
TRBV19	TRBJ2-2	ASSVGALTGELF
TRBV30	TRBJ2-2	AWTTNTGELF
TRBV4-2	TRBJ2-7	ASSQALQGSEQY
TRBV5-4	TRBJ2-1	ASSLTGGYEQF
TRBV7-3	TRBJ2-5	ASSQGPTSIETQY
TRBV5-1	TRBJ2-7	ASSLSQGELYEQY
TRBV6-5	TRBJ1-4	ASSGNEKLF
TRBV5-1	TRBJ1-5	ASSLERGGSNQPQH
TRBV6-6	TRBJ2-7	ASSYSPGGPPSEQY
TRBV27	TRBJ1-1	ASSRGQLNTEAF
TRBV28	TRBJ1-1	ASRGQLGAEAF
TRBV30	TRBJ1-6	AWSSYRGTISPLH
TRBV5-6	TRBJ1-1	ASSFGTGVFSAF
TRBV7-9	TRBJ2-7	ASRPDGSGYEQY
TRBV7-9	TRBJ1-1	ASSSQGDLGEAF
TRBV7-9	TRBJ1-2	ASSLAGTYGYT
TRBV5-6	TRBJ2-5	ASSTRGREQY
TRBV28	TRBJ2-7	ASSLVGYSGPSYEQY
TRBV2	TRBJ2-1	ASSERLVGVAEQF
TRBV6-5	TRBJ1-2	ASSLEGTYGYT
TRBV7-2	TRBJ2-1	ASSLLGSYNEQF
TRBV18	TRBJ2-5	ASSPDLGLVGETQY
TRBV12-2	TRBJ1-1	ASRFPGGRRKNTEAF
TRBV6-5	TRBJ1-1	ASSYTGLNTEAF
TRBV5-1	TRBJ2-6	ASSPRNSGNSGANVLT
TRBV4-1	TRBJ2-1	ASSQEVGEQF
TRBV12-5	TRBJ2-1	ASGLFDNEQF
TRBV7-8	TRBJ2-7	ASSSQASTSGRRYEQY
TRBV5-5	TRBJ2-1	ASSSKRDNEQF
TRBV7-9	TRBJ1-2	ASSLDSETDGYT
TRBV19	TRBJ2-5	ASSYSDQETQY
TRBV10-3	TRBJ2-7	AITEGYEQY
TRBV19	TRBJ1-1	ASRTLGVSNTEAF
TRBV21-1	TRBJ2-2	ASSKEAGVNTGELF
TRBV19	TRBJ1-5	ASSITGSGNQPQH
TRBV7-3	TRBJ2-1	ASSHDPNEQF
TRBV27	TRBJ1-1	ASSRGGHEAF
TRBV15	TRBJ1-2	ATSPGTSYSQTYGYT
TRBV19	TRBJ2-4	ASSTIIFKNIQY
TRBV7-9	TRBJ1-2	ASSFSGGTDHGYT
TRBV19	TRBJ1-5	ASSIGQGNQPQH